This TCR beta chain was sequenced during a study of blood T cell repertoires in COVID-19. This table comes from immunoSEQ multiplex PCR, and its TCRdb copy is limited to in-frame clones, with some not included. In the table there are a few hundred thousand clones, 80% to 90% of which are singletons. J lost 1 base, V lost 5 bases, and 2 bases had no gene match. The CDR3 has 13 amino acids. CDR1 SGHVS and CDR2 FQNEAQ come from the germline V gene. The sequence derives from a woman in her 70s with acute or convalescent COVID-19. V usage is TRBV7-8 and J usage is TRBJ2-7, with 7 bases aligning to TRBD1. Sequencing used peripheral blood. Here the CDR3 DNA reads TGTGCCAGCAGCGTGGACAGGTCCTACGAGCAGTACTTC. Translated: CASSVDRSYEQYF.